A selection of T cell receptor beta chains follows, all from one sample in a study of post-analysis software for immune sequencing data. One entry per CDR3 protein results from TCRdb running MiXCR on the PCR reads. Of roughly 670,000 distinct CDR3 sequences in the sample, 55% to 60% were seen once. Sequenced input: blood. All receptors derive from a girl aged 2 to 10 with multiple sclerosis. The CDR3 runs from the conserved cysteine through the conserved F or W. A D gene is named only where the DNA matches it firmly. Only part of the rows carry a size: once, few, many, or a class if the clone is expanded.

J,V,size,D,DNA,CDR3
TRBJ2-3,TRBV12-3/TRBV12-4,few,-,TGTGCCAGCAGTTTTCCGGGTCCCCTACCTAGCACAGATACGCAGTATTTT,CASSFPGPLPSTDTQYF
TRBJ1-1,TRBV27,-,-,TGTGCCAGCAGTTTACTAGCCAGGCAAGCTGAAGCTTTCTTT,CASSLLARQAEAFF
TRBJ2-3,TRBV30,-,-,TGTGCCTGGAGTGTCGGAACTAGCACAGATACGCAGTATTTT,CAWSVGTSTDTQYF
TRBJ1-1,TRBV6-5,-,-,TGTGCCAGCAGTTACACCGTGCCCGGTCGGGCTTTCTTT,CASSYTVPGRAFF
TRBJ2-7,TRBV6-5,few,TRBD1,TGTGCCAGCCGGCTAGGGGGCGACTCCTACGAGCAGTACTTC,CASRLGGDSYEQYF
TRBJ2-5,TRBV20-1,few,-,TGCAGTGCTAGACCGGGGGCCCGAGTAGAGACCCAGTACTTC,CSARPGARVETQYF
TRBJ2-1,TRBV5-5,-,TRBD2,TGTGCCAGCAGCTTGGAAGCGGGGTGGCAGTTCTTC,CASSLEAGWQFF
TRBJ2-5,TRBV6-5,-,-,TGTGCCAGCAGTTCAAATTCAGCGGGGACCCAGTACTTC,CASSSNSAGTQYF
TRBJ2-2,TRBV2,-,TRBD1,TGTGCCAGCACCCGAGGGACAGGGAACACCGGGGAGCTGTTTTTT,CASTRGTGNTGELFF
TRBJ2-4,TRBV5-1,-,-,TGCGCCAGCAGCTTTAAAAACATTCAGTACTTC,CASSFKNIQYF
TRBJ2-3,TRBV12-3/TRBV12-4,-,-,TGTGCCAGCAAGGGCTCAGGGGCCCAGTCTAGCACAGATGCGGAGTATTTT,CASKGSGAQSSTDAEYF
TRBJ1-2,TRBV12-3/TRBV12-4,-,-,TGTGCCAGCAGTTTAGCTCGGGTCAACTATGGCTACACCTTC,CASSLARVNYGYTF
TRBJ2-3,TRBV14,-,-,TGTGCCAGCCGCCCGGGACCGGACACAGATACGCAGTATTTT,CASRPGPDTDTQYF
TRBJ2-3,TRBV5-6,-,-,TGTGCCAGCAGCACCTCGACAGTACTGCACGCAGATACGCAGTATTTT,CASSTSTVLHADTQYF
TRBJ1-2,TRBV14,-,-,TGTGCCAGCAGCCGTAGACTGGGGGGGTCTTATGGCTACACCTTC,CASSRRLGGSYGYTF
TRBJ1-2,TRBV5-4,once,TRBD1,TGTGCCAGCAGCTTGCCTGACAGGGAACGATGGGATGGCTACACCTTC,CASSLPDRERWDGYTF
TRBJ1-2,TRBV29-1,-,-,TGCAGCGTTGTGAGTATCGACAGTTACTACAACTATGGCTACACCTTC,CSVVSIDSYYNYGYTF
TRBJ2-1,TRBV30,-,-,TGTGCCTGGAGTCTCACTAGTGGGAGAAATGAGCAGTTCTTC,CAWSLTSGRNEQFF
TRBJ2-7,TRBV12-3/TRBV12-4,-,TRBD1,TGTGCCAGCAGCTCTACAGGGGGACCGATATCCTACGAGCAGTACTTC,CASSSTGGPISYEQYF
TRBJ2-3,TRBV7-2,-,-,TGTGCCAGCAGCTTAGACCGTACCCTACTTGGCACAGATACGCAGTATTTT,CASSLDRTLLGTDTQYF
TRBJ2-7,TRBV4-1,few,TRBD2,TGCGCCAGCAGCCCCCGAGGACTAGCGGGGCACCTAACCTACGAGCAGTACTTC,CASSPRGLAGHLTYEQYF
TRBJ2-7,TRBV5-1,few,TRBD1,TGCGCCAGCAGTTCCGGGACAGGGAACGAGCAGTACTTC,CASSSGTGNEQYF
TRBJ2-1,TRBV10-3,-,TRBD1,TGTGCCATCAGGGGACAGGATTACAATGAGCAGTTCTTC,CAIRGQDYNEQFF
TRBJ2-6,TRBV5-1,-,-,TGCGCCACTTCCTCTGGGGCCAACGTCCTGACTTTC,CATSSGANVLTF
TRBJ1-1,TRBV12-3/TRBV12-4,-,-,TGTGCCAGCAGTTTATGGGAGGTCGTCCCGAACACTGAAGCTTTCTTT,CASSLWEVVPNTEAFF
TRBJ1-2,TRBV29-1,-,TRBD1,TGCAGCGTTGTTGGAGGGGGCGGCTATGGCTACACCTTC,CSVVGGGGYGYTF
TRBJ1-5,TRBV10-2,-,-,TGCGCCAGCGCTGAGGATAGCAATCAGCCCCAGCATTTT,CASAEDSNQPQHF
TRBJ2-1,TRBV18,-,-,TGTGCCAGCTCACCAGGGGGGCAGGGGGTGGACAATGAGCAGTTCTTC,CASSPGGQGVDNEQFF
TRBJ2-3,TRBV7-2,few,TRBD2,TGTGCCAGCAGCGGCAAGCGGGGGGGACATAACACAGATACGCAGTATTTT,CASSGKRGGHNTDTQYF
TRBJ2-5,TRBV10-3,once,TRBD2,TGTGCCATCAGCCAAGCGGGAGTAGAAGGGACCCAGTACTTC,CAISQAGVEGTQYF
TRBJ1-1,TRBV11-2,-,-,TGTGCCAGCAGCTTACTACCTTTGAACACTGAAGCTTTCTTT,CASSLLPLNTEAFF
TRBJ2-5,TRBV9,-,-,TGTGCCAGCAGCGCCGGCCTCGGAGGAGAGACCCAGTACTTC,CASSAGLGGETQYF
TRBJ2-3,TRBV12-3/TRBV12-4,-,TRBD2,TGTGCCAGCAGTTTAAGATCCCCTAGCGGTGCTAGCACAGATACGCAGTATTTT,CASSLRSPSGASTDTQYF
TRBJ2-3,TRBV29-1,-,-,TGCAGCGTTATGGCCCGCTACCGCACAGATACGCAGTATTTT,CSVMARYRTDTQYF
TRBJ2-3,TRBV29-1,-,TRBD2,TGCAGCGTTCAACGCTGGGGTCTAGCGGGGGGCACCTTCCCAGATACGCAGTATTTT,CSVQRWGLAGGTFPDTQYF
TRBJ1-2,TRBV25-1,-,-,TGTGCCAGCAGTGAATCTGGGACCTATGGCTACACCTTC,CASSESGTYGYTF
TRBJ2-7,TRBV6-5,few,TRBD2,TGTGCCAGCAGTTACGAGGCTAGCGGGGCCTACGAGCAGTACTTC,CASSYEASGAYEQYF
TRBJ2-5,TRBV6-4,-,-,TGTGCCAGCAGTGATTACAGTAGGGTGGTGGCTTCCCAAGAGACCCAGTACTTC,CASSDYSRVVASQETQYF
TRBJ2-1,TRBV7-9,-,-,TGTGCCAGCAGCGCCCGATTGCGCTCCTACAATGAGCAGTTCTTC,CASSARLRSYNEQFF
TRBJ2-3,TRBV4-2,-,-,TGTGCCAGCAGCCAAGACTCGCTAGTGGCAGATACGCAGTATTTT,CASSQDSLVADTQYF
TRBJ2-6,TRBV6-2/TRBV6-3,-,-,TGTGCCAGCAGTGACCCGACCTCCGGATCTGGGGCCAACGTCCTGACTTTC,CASSDPTSGSGANVLTF
TRBJ1-1,TRBV20-1,-,-,TGCAGTGCAACCGAGGCTTTCTTT,CSATEAFF
TRBJ1-5,TRBV29-1,few,TRBD1,TGCAGCGACAGCAGGGGGGGTCAGCCCCAGCATTTT,CSDSRGGQPQHF
TRBJ2-1,TRBV12-3/TRBV12-4,-,TRBD2,TGTGCCAGCGGGACCCTAGCGGGGACGCAGGGGGAGCAGTTCTTC,CASGTLAGTQGEQFF
TRBJ2-7,TRBV7-9,-,-,TGTGCCAGCAGCTTAGCGAACAATGGGTGGGACGAGCAGTACTTC,CASSLANNGWDEQYF
TRBJ2-7,TRBV2,-,-,TGTGCCAGCAGGCCTGGACCCCTCCCTCCCGAGCAGTACTTC,CASRPGPLPPEQYF
TRBJ1-2,TRBV29-1,-,-,TGCAGCGTTGAAGATCGCCCCAGGGACGGCTACACCTTC,CSVEDRPRDGYTF
TRBJ1-2,TRBV18,-,-,TGTGCCAGCTCACCCATAGAACTCTATGGCTACACCTTC,CASSPIELYGYTF
TRBJ2-1,TRBV11-2,-,-,TGTGCCAGCAGCTTAGATAGCGCCGAGCAGTTCTTC,CASSLDSAEQFF
TRBJ2-1,TRBV5-1,many,TRBD2,TGCGCCAGCAGTTCGACTAGCGGTGGGTACAATGAGCAGTTCTTC,CASSSTSGGYNEQFF
TRBJ2-1,TRBV20-1,-,TRBD2,TGCAGTGCCCCGGGGAGCGGGGGCTACAATGAGCAGTTCTTC,CSAPGSGGYNEQFF